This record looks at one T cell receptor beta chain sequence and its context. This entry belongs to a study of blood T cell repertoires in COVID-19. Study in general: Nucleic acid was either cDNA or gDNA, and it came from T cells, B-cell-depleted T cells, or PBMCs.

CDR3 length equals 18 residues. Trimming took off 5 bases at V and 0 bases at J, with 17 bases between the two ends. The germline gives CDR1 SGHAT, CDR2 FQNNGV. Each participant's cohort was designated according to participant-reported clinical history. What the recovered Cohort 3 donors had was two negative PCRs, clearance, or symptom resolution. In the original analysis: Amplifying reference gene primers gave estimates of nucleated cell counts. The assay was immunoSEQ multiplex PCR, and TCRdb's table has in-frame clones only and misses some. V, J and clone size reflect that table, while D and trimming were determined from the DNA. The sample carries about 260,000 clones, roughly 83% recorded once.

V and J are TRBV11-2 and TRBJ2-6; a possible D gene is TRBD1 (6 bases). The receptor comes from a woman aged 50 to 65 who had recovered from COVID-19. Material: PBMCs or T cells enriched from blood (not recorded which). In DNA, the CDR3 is TGTGCCAGCAGCGCACAAGATAAGGGGGTCTCTGGGGCCAACGTCCTGACTTTC. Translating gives CASSAQDKGVSGANVLTF.